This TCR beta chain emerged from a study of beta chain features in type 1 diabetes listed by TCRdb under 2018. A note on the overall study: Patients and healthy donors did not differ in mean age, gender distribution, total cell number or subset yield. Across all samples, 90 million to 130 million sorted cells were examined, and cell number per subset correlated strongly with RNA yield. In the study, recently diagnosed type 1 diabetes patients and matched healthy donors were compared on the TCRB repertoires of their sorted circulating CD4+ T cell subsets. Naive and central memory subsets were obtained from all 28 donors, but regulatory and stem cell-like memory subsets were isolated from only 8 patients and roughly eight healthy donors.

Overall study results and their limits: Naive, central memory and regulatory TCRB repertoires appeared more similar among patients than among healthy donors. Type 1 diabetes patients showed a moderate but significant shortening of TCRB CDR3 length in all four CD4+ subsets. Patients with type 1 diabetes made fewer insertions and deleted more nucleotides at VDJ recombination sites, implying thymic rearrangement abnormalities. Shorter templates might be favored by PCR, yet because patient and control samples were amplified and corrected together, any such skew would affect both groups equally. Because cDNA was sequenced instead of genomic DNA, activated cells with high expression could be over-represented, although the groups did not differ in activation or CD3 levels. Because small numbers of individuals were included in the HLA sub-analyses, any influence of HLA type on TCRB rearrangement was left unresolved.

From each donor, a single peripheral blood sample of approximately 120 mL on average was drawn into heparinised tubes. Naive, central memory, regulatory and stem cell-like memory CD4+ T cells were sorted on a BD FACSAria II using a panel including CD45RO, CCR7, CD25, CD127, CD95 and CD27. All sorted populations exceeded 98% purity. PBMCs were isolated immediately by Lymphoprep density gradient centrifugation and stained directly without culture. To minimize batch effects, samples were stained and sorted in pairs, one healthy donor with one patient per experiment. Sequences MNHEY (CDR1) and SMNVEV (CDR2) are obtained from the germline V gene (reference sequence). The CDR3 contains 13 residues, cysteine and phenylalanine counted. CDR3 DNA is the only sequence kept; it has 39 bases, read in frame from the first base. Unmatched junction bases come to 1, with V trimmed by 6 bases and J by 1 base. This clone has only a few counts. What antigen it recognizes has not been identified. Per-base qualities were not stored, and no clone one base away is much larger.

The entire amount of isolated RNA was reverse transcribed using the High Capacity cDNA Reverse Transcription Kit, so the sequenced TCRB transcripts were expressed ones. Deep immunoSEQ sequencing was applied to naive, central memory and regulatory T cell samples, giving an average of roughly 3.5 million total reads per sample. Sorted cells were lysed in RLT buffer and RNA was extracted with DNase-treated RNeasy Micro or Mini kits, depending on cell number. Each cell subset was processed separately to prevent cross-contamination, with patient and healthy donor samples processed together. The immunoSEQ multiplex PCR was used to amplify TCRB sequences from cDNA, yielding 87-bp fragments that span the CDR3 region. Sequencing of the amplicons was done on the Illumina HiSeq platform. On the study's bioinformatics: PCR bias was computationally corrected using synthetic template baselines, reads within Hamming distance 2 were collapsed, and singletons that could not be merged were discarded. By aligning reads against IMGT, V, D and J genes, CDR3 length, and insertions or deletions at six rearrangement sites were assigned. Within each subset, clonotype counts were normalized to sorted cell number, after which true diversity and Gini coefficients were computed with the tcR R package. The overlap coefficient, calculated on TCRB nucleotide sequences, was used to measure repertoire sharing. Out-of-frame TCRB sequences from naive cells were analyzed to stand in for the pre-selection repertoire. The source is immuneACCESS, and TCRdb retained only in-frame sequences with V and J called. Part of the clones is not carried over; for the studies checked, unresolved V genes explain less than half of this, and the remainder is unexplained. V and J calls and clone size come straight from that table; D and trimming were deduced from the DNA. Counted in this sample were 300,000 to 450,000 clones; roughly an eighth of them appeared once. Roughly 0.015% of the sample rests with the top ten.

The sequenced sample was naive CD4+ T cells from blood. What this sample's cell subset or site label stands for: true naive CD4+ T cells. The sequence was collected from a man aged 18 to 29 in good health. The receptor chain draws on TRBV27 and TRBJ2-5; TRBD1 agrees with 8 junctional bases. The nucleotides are TGTGCCAGCAGGGGACAGGCCCAAGAGACCCAGTACTTC. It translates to CASRGQAQETQYF.